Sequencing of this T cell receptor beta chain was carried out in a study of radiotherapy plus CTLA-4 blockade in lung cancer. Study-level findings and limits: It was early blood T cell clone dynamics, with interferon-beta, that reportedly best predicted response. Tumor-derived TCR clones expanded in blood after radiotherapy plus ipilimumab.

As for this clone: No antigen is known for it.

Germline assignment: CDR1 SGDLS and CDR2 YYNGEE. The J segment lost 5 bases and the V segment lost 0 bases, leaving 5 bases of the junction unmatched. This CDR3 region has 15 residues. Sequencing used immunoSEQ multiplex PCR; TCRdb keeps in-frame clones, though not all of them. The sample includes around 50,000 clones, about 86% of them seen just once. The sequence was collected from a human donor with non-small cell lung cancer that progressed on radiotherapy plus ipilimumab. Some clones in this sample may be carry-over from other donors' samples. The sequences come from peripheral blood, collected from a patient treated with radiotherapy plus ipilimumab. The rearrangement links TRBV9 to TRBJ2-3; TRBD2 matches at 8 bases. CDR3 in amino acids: CASSVVAGGQDTQYF. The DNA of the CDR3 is TGTGCCAGCAGCGTAGTGGCGGGAGGTCAAGATACGCAGTATTTT. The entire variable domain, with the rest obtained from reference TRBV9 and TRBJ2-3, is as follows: DSGVTQTPKHLITATGQRVTLRCSPRSGDLSVYWYQQSLDQGLQFLIQYYNGEERAKGNILERFSAQQFPDLHSELNLSSLELGDSALYFCASSVVAGGQDTQYFGPGTRLTVL.